This is a list of T cell receptor beta chains from one sample in a study of blood T cells in healthy people across ages. Each CDR3 protein is one row after TCRdb ran MiXCR on the 5' RACE reads. The sample consists of more than 550,000 distinct CDR3 sequences, 22% of them appearing once. The material sequenced was blood. Every receptor here comes from a man aged 65-85 years in good health. Both conserved end residues are trimmed from each CDR3.

TRBV5-1	ASSDKTLMNTEAF
TRBV12-3/TRBV12-4	ASSLGGTSDIGELF
TRBV7-6	ASSLGTGINEQF
TRBV27	ASSLRPGQMTPHSYGYT
TRBV5-1	ASSPRTSGGGEQY
TRBV13	ASSLSGGGRDTQY
TRBV9	ASSVLAGGPLF
TRBV7-9	ASSVGTKNGYT
TRBV12-3/TRBV12-4	ASSLWLAGGPEQF
TRBV12-3/TRBV12-4	ASRLTNEQY
TRBV5-1	ASSFSGAGGTEAF
TRBV20-1	SAFNGREADTQY
TRBV11-2	ASSFASGRGREQF
TRBV7-9	ASSSLGGNTIY
TRBV10-3	AISRTSGGDEQY
TRBV4-3	ASSQEPHRRNGNTIY
TRBV5-1	ASSLGGSRNQPQH
TRBV7-7	ASSPLAGGYTQY
TRBV9	ASSVGQQATNEKLF
TRBV7-3	ASSSQGWEDTEAF
TRBV12-3/TRBV12-4	ASSFPAGEQF
TRBV29-1	SVEFGPSGNTEAF
TRBV5-1	ASSYEGGFPNTEAF
TRBV29-1	SVAVESYEQY
TRBV20-1	SAISPDVIAKNIQY
TRBV4-3	ASSQDIRGELF
TRBV28	ASSPTYYEQY
TRBV5-1	ASSLWDGSSRAF
TRBV29-1	SVDFGTVGDTQY
TRBV25-1	ASSEYGVGAF
TRBV20-1	SATGQGHEQY
TRBV4-1	ASSQDRGSARPSYEQY
TRBV5-1	ASSQKGLTYNEQF
TRBV12-3/TRBV12-4	ASSLLSLAGDYNEQF
TRBV29-1	SVSDYTILTGGEQY
TRBV20-1	SASEVLNSPLH
TRBV9	ASSGAFMYTDTQY
TRBV6-6	ASSYGGWETQY
TRBV29-1	SVEDRGQGAYEQY
TRBV20-1	SANRGGTGGTEAF
TRBV5-1	ASSLGGSADYYT
TRBV6-1	ASTRQGPDQPQH
TRBV3-1	ASSPRGTKKA
TRBV4-1	ASSQDAQKQY
TRBV20-1	SARKPNSGNTIY
TRBV2	ASKPGTDTYEQY
TRBV19	ASRTDRFSYNEQF